The next 22 T cell receptor beta chains were all read from a single sample in a study of cytomegalovirus exposure and HLA in healthy donors. With 60 Vbeta and 13 Jbeta primers, the PCR was carried out. Sequencing used immunoSEQ multiplex PCR; TCRdb keeps in-frame clones, though not all of them. This table holds 100,000 to 150,000 clones, under 90% found once. The sequenced sample was PBMCs. These receptor sequences come from a woman aged 40-49 years in good health and CMV-seronegative.

This chain connects TRBV19 to TRBJ2-7; 7 positions agree with TRBD1. Germline V gene data show CDR1 as LNHDA and CDR2 as SQIVND (reference sequence). This CDR3 has 16 residues. V gave up 3 bases and J gave up 0 bases; unmatched junction bases: 8. CDR3 region: CASSIVGQARSYEQYF. CDR3 coding DNA: TGTGCCAGTAGTATTGTTGGACAGGCTCGCTCCTACGAGCAGTACTTC. The whole variable domain, remainder taken from reference TRBV19 and TRBJ2-7, is DGGITQSPKYLFRKEGQNVTLSCEQNLNHDAMYWYRQDPGQGLRLIYYSQIVNDFQKGDIAEGYSVSREKKESFPLTVTSAQKNPTAFYLCASSIVGQARSYEQYFGPGTRLTVT.

V gene TRBV6-1 combines with J gene TRBJ2-3; TRBD1 might be the D (5 bases). The CDR3 is made up of 16 amino acids. V was shortened by 4 bases and J by 5 bases, with 19 bases between the two germline ends. The germline gives CDR1 MNHNS, CDR2 SASEGT. The CDR3 protein is CASSADQGILGDTQYF. Here the CDR3 DNA reads TGTGCCAGCAGTGCGGACCAGGGAATCCTCGGAGATACGCAGTATTTT.

The V call is TRBV5-1, the J call TRBJ1-5; 7 bases fit TRBD1. CDR1 and CDR2 from the germline V gene are SGHRS and YFSETQ. This CDR3 is built from 16 residues. Trimming removed 0 bases from V and 6 bases from J; junction bases left unmatched: 9. The CDR3 DNA reads TGCGCCAGCAGCTTGGCGCCAGGGGGTGAGGGTCAGCCCCAGCATTTT. Translating it yields CASSLAPGGEGQPQHF.

CDR3: CASSYAHAATTEAFF. CDR3 coding DNA: TGTGCCAGCAGCTACGCCCATGCAGCGACCACTGAAGCTTTCTTT. The chain joins TRBV13 to TRBJ1-1; D unclear. The germline V gene encodes CDR1 PRHDT and CDR2 FYEKMQ (reference sequence). CDR3 length equals 15 residues. Between the trimmed V and J ends, which lost 4 bases and 4 bases, there was a span of 16 bases.

The V and J genes are TRBV27 and TRBJ2-5; 9 nucleotides line up with TRBD2. The CDR3 contains 18 residues. The ends lost 5 bases at V and 1 base at J; junction bases unmatched: 14. From germline, CDR1 is MNHEY and CDR2 SMNVEV (reference sequence). The CDR3, as DNA: TGTGCCAGCAGTCCAAGACTAGCGGAAAGATCTCTCCAAGAGACCCAGTACTTC. Residues: CASSPRLAERSLQETQYF.

V usage is TRBV2 and J usage is TRBJ2-6; 9 bases are shared with TRBD1. CDR3 length: 15 residues. V lost 5 bases, J lost 2 bases, and 1 base stayed unmatched. In germline, CDR1 is SNHLY, CDR2 FYNNEI. The CDR3 DNA reads TGTGCCAGCAGTACAGGGGGCGCTGGGGCCAACGTCCTGACTTTC. Amino acids: CASSTGGAGANVLTF. The variable domain in full, completed from reference TRBV2 and TRBJ2-6, reads EPEVTQTPSHQVTQMGQEVILRCVPISNHLYFYWYRQILGQKVEFLVSFYNNEISEKSEIFDDQFSVERPDGSNFTLKIRSTKLEDSAMYFCASSTGGAGANVLTFGAGSRLTVL.

This rearrangement joins TRBV2 to TRBJ2-5, with TRBD1 matching 10 bases. Trimming cost V 0 bases and J 4 bases; bases outside gene matches: 2. This CDR3 region has 15 residues. Germline lookup yields CDR1 SNHLY and CDR2 FYNNEI. The CDR3 protein is CASSEATGGRETQYF. The CDR3 DNA is TGTGCCAGCAGTGAAGCGACAGGGGGCAGAGAGACCCAGTACTTC.

This chain uses TRBV2 with TRBJ2-4, with 8 bases identical to TRBD2. V lost 0 bases, J lost 6 bases, and 7 bases stayed unmatched. The CDR3 has 16 residues. CDR1 SNHLY and CDR2 FYNNEI come from the germline V gene. CDR3 residues: CASSEARRGGGNIQYF. In nucleotides, the CDR3 is TGTGCCAGCAGTGAAGCGCGTCGGGGGGGAGGAAACATTCAGTACTTC. Looking up the rest from reference TRBV2 and TRBJ2-4 gives the full variable domain: EPEVTQTPSHQVTQMGQEVILRCVPISNHLYFYWYRQILGQKVEFLVSFYNNEISEKSEIFDDQFSVERPDGSNFTLKIRSTKLEDSAMYFCASSEARRGGGNIQYFGAGTRLSVL.

This chain links TRBV18 with TRBJ2-7, with D unresolved. The CDR3 consists of 15 residues. Trimming removed 2 bases from V and 0 bases from J, with 11 bases in between. Looked up from germline, CDR1 is KGHSH and CDR2 is LQKENI. CDR3 loop: CASSPLNGFSYEQYF. The CDR3 region has the DNA TGTGCCAGCTCACCATTGAACGGGTTCTCCTACGAGCAGTACTTC.

This sequence joins TRBV6-8 and TRBJ2-4; the match to TRBD2 covers 7 bases. The germline V gene encodes CDR1 MNHGY and CDR2 SAAAGT. This CDR3 has 23 residues. Trimming took 2 bases from V and 0 from J; bases not matched to a gene: 25. Here the CDR3 DNA reads TGTGCCAGCAGTTACCCCGCAAGCCGTCGGGCAGCAACGGGACTACTAGCCAAAAACATTCAGTACTTC. Translated: CASSYPASRRAATGLLAKNIQYF.

The chain uses TRBV4-3 and TRBJ2-5, with 10 bases lining up with TRBD1. J was trimmed by 4 bases and V by 1 base; bases with no gene match: 3. The CDR3 length is 15 residues. CDR1 is LGHNA and CDR2 is YSLEER in the germline V gene. The CDR3 protein is CASSQGGTGVETQYF. The CDR3 nucleotides read TGCGCCAGCAGCCAAGGGGGGACAGGGGTAGAGACCCAGTACTTC.

Turning to this clone: Relative to the germline gene, one junction end is altered; a read error may explain this. The chain carries TRBV7-9 and TRBJ2-3, with 12 bases matching TRBD1. Germline loops: CDR1 SEHNR, CDR2 FQNEAQ (reference sequence). The CDR3 has 15 amino acids. The CDR3 region has the DNA TGTGCCAGCAGCCCCGGGACAGGGGGCACGGATACGCAGTATTTT. This translates into CASSPGTGGTDTQYF.

V gene TRBV18 combines with J gene TRBJ2-1; 7 bases align to TRBD2. V shed 1 base and J 5 bases; nucleotides not matched to a gene: 5. The CDR3 loop spans 15 amino acids. CDR1 is KGHSH, CDR2 LQKENI, per germline. CDR3 DNA sequence: TGTGCCAGCTCACCACGTTTGGGGGGGGACAATGAGCAGTTCTTC. This codes for CASSPRLGGDNEQFF.

This chain uses TRBV2 with TRBJ1-3; no reliable D call. CDR1 SNHLY and CDR2 FYNNEI come from the germline V gene. The CDR3 extends over 14 amino acids. V was shortened by 7 bases and J by 0 bases, with 10 bases between the two germline ends. The CDR3 spells CASIFPSSGNTIYF. The CDR3 DNA follows: TGTGCCAGCATATTCCCGTCCTCTGGAAACACCATATATTTT. The full variable domain, in which reference TRBV2 and TRBJ1-3 provide the parts outside the CDR3, is EPEVTQTPSHQVTQMGQEVILRCVPISNHLYFYWYRQILGQKVEFLVSFYNNEISEKSEIFDDQFSVERPDGSNFTLKIRSTKLEDSAMYFCASIFPSSGNTIYFGEGSWLTVV.

This clone came up once. The chain couples TRBV6-1 to TRBJ2-5; possible D gene TRBD1, 7 bases. The V gene lost 8 bases and the J gene lost 0 bases, with 10 bases spanning the gap. The CDR3 loop spans 13 amino acids. The germline gives CDR1 MNHNS, CDR2 SASEGT. The CDR3 DNA follows: TGTGCCAGCGGCAGGGGGGACCAAGAGACCCAGTACTTC. Residues: CASGRGDQETQYF.

This rearrangement joins TRBV19 to TRBJ2-2; TRBD1 matches at 9 bases. This CDR3 is 17 amino acids long. V shed 5 bases and J 5 bases; nucleotides not matched to a gene: 12. Looked up from germline, CDR1 is LNHDA and CDR2 is SQIVND (reference sequence). CDR3 coding DNA: TGTGCCAGTAGTCTCCTCAGCCGGGGACAGGGTACCGGGGAGCTGTTTTTT. This translates into CASSLLSRGQGTGELFF.

V gene TRBV10-3 combines with J gene TRBJ2-7, with D perhaps matching TRBD2 (6 bases). V lost 7 bases and J 3 bases, leaving 22 bases between the germline ends. The CDR3 runs to 16 residues. Germline V gene sequence: CDR1 ENHRY, CDR2 SYGVKD. The CDR3 sequence: CAITGGEFSPVYEQYF. The CDR3 DNA is TGTGCCATCACGGGCGGGGAGTTCTCCCCCGTCTACGAGCAGTACTTC.

The chain has TRBV18 and TRBJ1-4; perhaps TRBD1 as D (5 bases). The CDR3 sequence is 14 residues long. Germline CDR1 KGHSH, CDR2 LQKENI. V was pared by 3 bases and J by 8 bases, with 13 bases between. The CDR3 loop is CASSPYGGTEKLFF. The CDR3 DNA follows: TGTGCCAGCTCACCGTACGGGGGTACGGAAAAACTGTTTTTT.

In this sample, this clone turned up a few times. The chain employs TRBV5-6 and TRBJ2-3; 9 nucleotides align to TRBD1. Germline V gene sequence: CDR1 SGHDT, CDR2 YYEEEE. This CDR3 has 16 amino acids. V shed 4 bases and J 4 bases; nucleotides not matched to a gene: 10. The CDR3 DNA reads as TGTGCCAGCAGCCGCAAAACAGGGGGCTTCGCAGATACGCAGTATTTT. This encodes CASSRKTGGFADTQYF.

V and J are TRBV10-1 and TRBJ1-3; TRBD1 is a possible D gene (5 bases). CDR1 is WNHNN, CDR2 SYGVQD, per germline (reference sequence). This CDR3 comprises 15 residues. The V gene lost 7 bases and the J gene lost 3 bases, with 16 bases spanning the gap. This CDR3 reads CASTHRGGGGNTIYF. The CDR3 region has the DNA TGCGCCAGCACCCACCGGGGGGGAGGTGGAAACACCATATATTTT.

The chain joins TRBV6-1 to TRBJ2-4; perhaps TRBD1 as D (5 bases). Germline V lookup: CDR1 MNHNS, CDR2 SASEGT. V was shortened by 2 bases and J by 0 bases, with 14 bases between the two germline ends. This CDR3 is 17 amino acids long. The CDR3 reads CASSEYTQALAKNIQYF. The CDR3, as DNA: TGTGCCAGCAGTGAATATACACAGGCATTAGCCAAAAACATTCAGTACTTC.

The V gene is TRBV6-1, the J gene TRBJ2-3; 7 bases agree with TRBD2. CDR3 length: 15 amino acids. Per the germline V gene, CDR1 is MNHNS and CDR2 is SASEGT. Trimming cost V 8 bases and J 1 base; bases outside gene matches: 9. CDR3 in DNA: TGTGCCAGCGGCTTTGGGGGGGGAGGCACAGATACGCAGTATTTT. It encodes CASGFGGGGTDTQYF.